This T cell receptor (beta chain) was recorded in a study of cytomegalovirus exposure and HLA in healthy donors. Study observations and caveats: It was taken for granted in presence/absence analyses that sequencing depth across donors was roughly uniform. With later analysis, a missense DCLRE1C variant became linked to TCR beta V- and J-gene trimming. Under in vitro conditions, a few CMV-associated chains were confirmed as specific for CMV antigens.

Primers: 60 Vbeta forward and 13 Jbeta reverse. Original handling: In a later analysis, some 10 million of approximately 81 million unique beta chains occurred in at least two donors. TCRdb keeps only in-frame clones here, not all; method: immunoSEQ multiplex PCR. The D gene and trimming were derived from the DNA, and the V and J assignments and clone size from that table. The table has about 120,000 clones, around 81% seen once. This CDR3 is 14 amino acids long. V was cut by 4 bases and J by 0 bases, with 7 bases left in between. The germline V gene has CDR1 SEHNR and CDR2 FQNEAQ (reference sequence). Comments on this clone: Its cognate antigen is unknown.

Input material: PBMCs. The rearrangement uses TRBV7-9 and TRBJ2-1; the D gene is possibly TRBD2 (6 bases). This clonotype was obtained from a woman aged 25-40 years in good health and CMV-seronegative. Here the CDR3 DNA reads TGTGCCAGCAGCTCGGGGGACTCCTACAATGAGCAGTTCTTC. It codes for CASSSGDSYNEQFF.